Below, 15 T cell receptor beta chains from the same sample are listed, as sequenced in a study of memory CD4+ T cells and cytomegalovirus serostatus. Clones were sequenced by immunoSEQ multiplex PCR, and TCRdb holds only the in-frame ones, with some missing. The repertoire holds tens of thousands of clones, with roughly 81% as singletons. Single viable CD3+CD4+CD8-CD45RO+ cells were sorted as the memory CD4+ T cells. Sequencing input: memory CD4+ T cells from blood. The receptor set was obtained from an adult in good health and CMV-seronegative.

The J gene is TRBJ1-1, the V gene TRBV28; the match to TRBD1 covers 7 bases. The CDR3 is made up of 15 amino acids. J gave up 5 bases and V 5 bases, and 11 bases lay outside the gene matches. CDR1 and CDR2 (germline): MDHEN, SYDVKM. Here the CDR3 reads CASSVETGRGTEAFF. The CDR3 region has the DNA TGTGCCAGCAGTGTTGAGACAGGGAGGGGGACTGAAGCTTTCTTT.

CDR3 loop: CAITGILNNEQFF. The CDR3 bases are TGTGCCATCACGGGCATACTCAACAATGAGCAGTTCTTC. This chain uses TRBV10-3 with TRBJ2-1; D call uncertain. This CDR3 spans 13 amino acids. V lost 7 bases and J lost 5, with 12 bases in between. From germline, CDR1 is ENHRY and CDR2 SYGVKD.

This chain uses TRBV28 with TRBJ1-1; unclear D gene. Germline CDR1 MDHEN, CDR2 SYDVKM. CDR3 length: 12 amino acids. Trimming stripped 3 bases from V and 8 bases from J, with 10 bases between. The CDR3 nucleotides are TGTGCCAGCAGTTTTCAGGTTTTAGAAGCTTTCTTT. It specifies CASSFQVLEAFF.

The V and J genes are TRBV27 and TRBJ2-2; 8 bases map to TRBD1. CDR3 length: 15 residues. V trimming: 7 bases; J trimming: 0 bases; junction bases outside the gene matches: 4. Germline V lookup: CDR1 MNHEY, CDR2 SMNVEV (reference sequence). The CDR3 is CASTGQGANTGELFF. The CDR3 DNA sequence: TGTGCCAGCACCGGACAGGGAGCGAACACCGGGGAGCTGTTTTTT.

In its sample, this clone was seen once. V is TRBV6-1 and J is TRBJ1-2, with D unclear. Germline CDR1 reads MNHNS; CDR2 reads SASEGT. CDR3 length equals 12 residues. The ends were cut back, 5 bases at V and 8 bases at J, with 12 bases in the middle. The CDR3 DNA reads TGTGCCAGCAGTCAACGGACGGAGGGCTACACCTTC. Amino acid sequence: CASSQRTEGYTF.

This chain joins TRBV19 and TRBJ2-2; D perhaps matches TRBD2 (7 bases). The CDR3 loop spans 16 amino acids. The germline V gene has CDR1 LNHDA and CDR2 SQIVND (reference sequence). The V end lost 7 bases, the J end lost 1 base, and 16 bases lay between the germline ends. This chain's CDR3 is CASTSMGGQNTGELFF. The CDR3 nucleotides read TGTGCCAGTACCTCGATGGGGGGGCAGAACACCGGGGAGCTGTTTTTT.

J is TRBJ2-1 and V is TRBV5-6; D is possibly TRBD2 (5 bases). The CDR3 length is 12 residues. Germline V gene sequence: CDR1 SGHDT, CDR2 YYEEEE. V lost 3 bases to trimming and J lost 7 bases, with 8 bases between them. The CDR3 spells CASSWERNEQFF. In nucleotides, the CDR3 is TGTGCCAGCAGCTGGGAGCGGAATGAGCAGTTCTTC.

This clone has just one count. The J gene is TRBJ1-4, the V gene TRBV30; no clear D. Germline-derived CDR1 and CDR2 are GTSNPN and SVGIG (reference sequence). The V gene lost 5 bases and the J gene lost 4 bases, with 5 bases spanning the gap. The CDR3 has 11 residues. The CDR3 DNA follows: TGTGCCTGGTACTATAATGAAAAACTGTTTTTT. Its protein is CAWYYNEKLFF.

The CDR3 nucleotides are TGTGCCAGCAGTGCCCGGGCCTCTTGGGGCGGGAGCGGCAACGAGCAGTACTTC. This gives the protein CASSARASWGGSGNEQYF. The V and J genes are TRBV28 and TRBJ2-7; TRBD2 matches at 7 bases. Germline-derived CDR1 and CDR2 are MDHEN and SYDVKM. There are 18 residues in the CDR3. Trimming took 5 bases from V and 5 from J; bases not matched to a gene: 21.

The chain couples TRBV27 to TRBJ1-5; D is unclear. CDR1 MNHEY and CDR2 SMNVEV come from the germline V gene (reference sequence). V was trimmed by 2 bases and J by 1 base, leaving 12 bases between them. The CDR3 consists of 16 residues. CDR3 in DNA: TGTGCCAGCAGTTTACTGGGGTCGGCGAGCAATCAGCCCCAGCATTTT. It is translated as CASSLLGSASNQPQHF.

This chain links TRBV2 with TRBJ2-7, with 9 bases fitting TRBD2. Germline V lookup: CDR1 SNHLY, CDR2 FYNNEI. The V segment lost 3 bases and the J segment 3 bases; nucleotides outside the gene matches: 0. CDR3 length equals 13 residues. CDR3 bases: TGTGCCAGCAGTGAGCGGGAGGGCTACGAGCAGTACTTC. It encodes CASSEREGYEQYF.

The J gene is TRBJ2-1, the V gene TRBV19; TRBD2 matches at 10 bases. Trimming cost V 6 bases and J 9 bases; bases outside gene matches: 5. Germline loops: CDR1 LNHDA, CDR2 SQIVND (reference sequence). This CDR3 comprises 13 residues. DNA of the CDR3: TGTGCCAGTAGCTCAAGCGGGAGGGTTGAGCAGTTCTTC. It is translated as CASSSSGRVEQFF.

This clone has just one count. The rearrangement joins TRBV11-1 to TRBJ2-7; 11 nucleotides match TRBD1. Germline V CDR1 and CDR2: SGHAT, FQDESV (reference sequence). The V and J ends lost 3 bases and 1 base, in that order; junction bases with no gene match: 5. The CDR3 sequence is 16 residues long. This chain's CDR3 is CASSFAGTGGSYEQYF. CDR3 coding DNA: TGTGCCAGCAGCTTCGCCGGGACAGGGGGTTCCTACGAGCAGTACTTC.

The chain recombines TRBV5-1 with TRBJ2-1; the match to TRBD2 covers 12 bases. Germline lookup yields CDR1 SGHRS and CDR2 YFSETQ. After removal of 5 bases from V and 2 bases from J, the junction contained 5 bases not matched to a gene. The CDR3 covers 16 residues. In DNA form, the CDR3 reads TGCGCCAGCAGACCGACTAGCGGGAGCACCTACAATGAGCAGTTCTTC. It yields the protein CASRPTSGSTYNEQFF.

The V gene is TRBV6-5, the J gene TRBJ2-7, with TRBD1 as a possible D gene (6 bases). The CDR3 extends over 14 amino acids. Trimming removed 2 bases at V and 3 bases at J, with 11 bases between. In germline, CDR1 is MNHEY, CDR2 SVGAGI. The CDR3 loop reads CASSYARDNYEQYF. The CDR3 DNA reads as TGTGCCAGCAGTTACGCCCGGGACAACTACGAGCAGTACTTC.